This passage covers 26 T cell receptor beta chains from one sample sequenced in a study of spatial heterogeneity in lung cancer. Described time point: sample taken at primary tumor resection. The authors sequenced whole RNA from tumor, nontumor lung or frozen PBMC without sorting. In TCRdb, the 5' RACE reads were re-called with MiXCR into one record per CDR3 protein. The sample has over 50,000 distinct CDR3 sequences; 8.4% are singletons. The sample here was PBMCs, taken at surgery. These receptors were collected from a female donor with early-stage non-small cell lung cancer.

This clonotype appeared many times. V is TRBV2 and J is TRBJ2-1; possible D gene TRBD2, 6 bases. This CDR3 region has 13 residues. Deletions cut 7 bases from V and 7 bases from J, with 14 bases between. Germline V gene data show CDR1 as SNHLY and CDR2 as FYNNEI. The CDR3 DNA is TGTGCCAGCATGGCCCCTCTAGCGAATGAGCAGTTCTTC. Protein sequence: CASMAPLANEQFF.

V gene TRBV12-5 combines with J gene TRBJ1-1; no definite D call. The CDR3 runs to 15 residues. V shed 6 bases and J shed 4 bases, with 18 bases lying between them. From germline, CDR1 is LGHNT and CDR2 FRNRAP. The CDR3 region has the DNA TGTGCTAGTGGCACCTCCCGAGGGAGTAGCACTGAAGCTTTCTTT. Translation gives CASGTSRGSSTEAFF.

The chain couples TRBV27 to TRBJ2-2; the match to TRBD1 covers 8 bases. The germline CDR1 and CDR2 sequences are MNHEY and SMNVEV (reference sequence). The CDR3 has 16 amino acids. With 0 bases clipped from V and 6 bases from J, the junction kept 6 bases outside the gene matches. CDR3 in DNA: TGTGCCAGCAGTTTATCCTGGACAGGGTTCCCCGGGGAGCTGTTTTTT. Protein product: CASSLSWTGFPGELFF.

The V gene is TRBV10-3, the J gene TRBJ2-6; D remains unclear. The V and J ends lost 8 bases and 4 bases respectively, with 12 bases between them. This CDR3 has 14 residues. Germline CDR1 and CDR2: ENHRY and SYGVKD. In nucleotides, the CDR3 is TGTGCCATCGCCCCCGAGGCCGGGGCCAACGTCCTGACTTTC. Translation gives CAIAPEAGANVLTF.

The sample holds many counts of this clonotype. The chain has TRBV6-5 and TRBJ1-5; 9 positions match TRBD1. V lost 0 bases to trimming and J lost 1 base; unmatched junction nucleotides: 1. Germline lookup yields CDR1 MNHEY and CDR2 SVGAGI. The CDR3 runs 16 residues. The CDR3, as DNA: TGTGCCAGCAGTTACTCCGGGACAGGGAGCAATCAGCCCCAGCATTTT. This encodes CASSYSGTGSNQPQHF.

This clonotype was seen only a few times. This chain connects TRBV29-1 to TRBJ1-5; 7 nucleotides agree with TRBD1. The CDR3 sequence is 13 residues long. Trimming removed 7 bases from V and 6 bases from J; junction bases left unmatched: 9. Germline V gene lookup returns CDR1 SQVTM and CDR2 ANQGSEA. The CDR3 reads CSAQGVWGQPQHF. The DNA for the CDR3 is TGCAGCGCTCAGGGGGTTTGGGGTCAGCCCCAGCATTTT.

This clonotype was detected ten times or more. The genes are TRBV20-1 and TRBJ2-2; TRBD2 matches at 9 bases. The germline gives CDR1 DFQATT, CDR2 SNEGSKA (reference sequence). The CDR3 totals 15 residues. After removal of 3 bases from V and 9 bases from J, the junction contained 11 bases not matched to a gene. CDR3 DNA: TGCAGTGCTAGCCCCCGGACAGCGGGAGGTCGGGAGCTGTTTTTT. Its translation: CSASPRTAGGRELFF.

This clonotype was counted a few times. CDR3 nucleotides: TGTGCCAGCAGCGCCCCAACAGGGTTGGATGAAGCTTTCTTT. The encoded protein is CASSAPTGLDEAFF. The V and J genes are TRBV7-9 and TRBJ1-1; possible D gene TRBD1, 6 bases. The germline CDR1 and CDR2 sequences are SEHNR and FQNEAQ (reference sequence). The germline V and J ends were trimmed by 5 bases and 7 bases, with 17 bases remaining between them. This CDR3 has 14 amino acids.

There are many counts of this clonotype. For the CDR3, the DNA is TGTGCCAGCAGCGGACAGGGGCGCGCGAACACCGGGGAGCTGTTTTTT. Translation: CASSGQGRANTGELFF. The chain joins TRBV9 to TRBJ2-2, with 8 positions matching TRBD1. This CDR3 has 16 residues. The J segment lost 0 bases and the V segment lost 3 bases, leaving 4 bases of the junction unmatched. Germline V gene data show CDR1 as SGDLS and CDR2 as YYNGEE.

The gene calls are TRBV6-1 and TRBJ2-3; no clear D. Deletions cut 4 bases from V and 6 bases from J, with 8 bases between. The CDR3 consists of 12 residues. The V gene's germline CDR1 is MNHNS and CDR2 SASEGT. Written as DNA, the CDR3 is TGTGCCAGCAGTGCCCCCCTTGATACGCAGTATTTT. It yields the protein CASSAPLDTQYF.

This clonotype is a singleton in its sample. The chain's CDR3 is CASSLTEGAPLPFF. The CDR3 DNA reads as TGTGCCAGCAGCTTGACGGAGGGGGCCCCATTGCCGTTCTTC. The gene calls are TRBV11-2 and TRBJ2-1; maybe TRBD1 (7 bases). The CDR3 is made up of 14 amino acids. In germline, CDR1 is SGHAT, CDR2 FQNNGV. The V and J ends lost 3 bases and 15 bases respectively, with 21 bases between them.

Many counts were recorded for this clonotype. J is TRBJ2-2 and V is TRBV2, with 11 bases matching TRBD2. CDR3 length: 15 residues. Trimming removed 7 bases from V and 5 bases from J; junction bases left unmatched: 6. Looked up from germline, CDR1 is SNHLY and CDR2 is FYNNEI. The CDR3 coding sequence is TGTGCCAGCAAGGGACTAGCGGTAGGGACCGGGGAGCTGTTTTTT. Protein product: CASKGLAVGTGELFF.

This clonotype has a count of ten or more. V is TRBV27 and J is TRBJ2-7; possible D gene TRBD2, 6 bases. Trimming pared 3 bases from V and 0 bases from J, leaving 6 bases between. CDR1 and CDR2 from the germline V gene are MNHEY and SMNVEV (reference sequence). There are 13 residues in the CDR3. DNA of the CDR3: TGTGCCAGCAGTTTGGGGGGCTCCTACGAGCAGTACTTC. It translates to CASSLGGSYEQYF.

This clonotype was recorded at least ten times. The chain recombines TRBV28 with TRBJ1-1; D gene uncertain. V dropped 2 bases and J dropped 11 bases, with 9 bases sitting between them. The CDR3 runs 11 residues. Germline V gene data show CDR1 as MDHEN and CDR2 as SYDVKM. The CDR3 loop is CASSLRSIAFF. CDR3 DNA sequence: TGTGCCAGCAGTTTAAGGTCTATCGCTTTCTTT.

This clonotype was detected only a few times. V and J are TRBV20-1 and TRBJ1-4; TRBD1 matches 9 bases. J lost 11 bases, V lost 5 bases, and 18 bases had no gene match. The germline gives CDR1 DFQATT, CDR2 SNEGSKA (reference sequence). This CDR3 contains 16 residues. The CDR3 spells CSAVIKPGQGIGKLFF. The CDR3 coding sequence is TGCAGTGCTGTGATCAAGCCGGGACAGGGAATAGGGAAACTGTTTTTT.

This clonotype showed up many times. The CDR3 DNA sequence: TGCGCCAGCAGCTCCTCCCTACAGGGTCATCCCTACGAGCAGTACGTC. It translates to CASSSSLQGHPYEQYV. The chain has TRBV5-1 and TRBJ2-7, with a possible D match to TRBD1 (6 bases). Trimming stripped 3 bases from V and 2 bases from J, with 18 bases between. This CDR3 is 16 amino acids long. The germline CDR1 and CDR2 sequences are SGHRS and YFSETQ.

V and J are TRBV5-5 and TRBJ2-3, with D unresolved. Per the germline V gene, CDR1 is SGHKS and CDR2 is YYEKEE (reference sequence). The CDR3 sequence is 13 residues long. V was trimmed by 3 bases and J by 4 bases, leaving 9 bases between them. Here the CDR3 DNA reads TGTGCCAGCAGCTCCCAAGGTGCAGATACGCAGTATTTT. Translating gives CASSSQGADTQYF.

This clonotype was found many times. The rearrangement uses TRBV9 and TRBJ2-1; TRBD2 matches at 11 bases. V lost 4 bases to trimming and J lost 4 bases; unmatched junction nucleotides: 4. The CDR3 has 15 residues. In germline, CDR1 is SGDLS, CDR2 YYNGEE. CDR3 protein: CASSPRLAGYNEQFF. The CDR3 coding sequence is TGTGCCAGCAGCCCCAGACTAGCGGGGTACAATGAGCAGTTCTTC.

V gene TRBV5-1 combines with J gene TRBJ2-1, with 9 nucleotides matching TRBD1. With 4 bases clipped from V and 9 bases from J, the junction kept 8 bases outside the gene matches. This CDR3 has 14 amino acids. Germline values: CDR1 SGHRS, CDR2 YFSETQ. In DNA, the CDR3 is TGCGCCAGCAGCCCCGGGGACAGGGAAGGTGAGCAGTTCTTC. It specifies CASSPGDREGEQFF.

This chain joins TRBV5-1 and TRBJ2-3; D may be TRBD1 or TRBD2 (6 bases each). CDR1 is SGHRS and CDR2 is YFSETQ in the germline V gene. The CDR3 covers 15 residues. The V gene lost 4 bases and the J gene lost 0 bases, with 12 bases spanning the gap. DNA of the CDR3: TGCGCCAGCAGCCCGGGGGCAGGGAGCACAGATACGCAGTATTTT. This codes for CASSPGAGSTDTQYF.

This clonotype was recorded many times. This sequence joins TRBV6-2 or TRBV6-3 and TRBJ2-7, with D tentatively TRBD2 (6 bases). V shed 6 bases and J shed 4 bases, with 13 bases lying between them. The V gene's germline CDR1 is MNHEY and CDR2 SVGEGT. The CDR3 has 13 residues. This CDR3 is CASSPGLPYEQYV. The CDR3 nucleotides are TGTGCCAGCAGCCCGGGACTTCCTTACGAGCAGTACGTC.

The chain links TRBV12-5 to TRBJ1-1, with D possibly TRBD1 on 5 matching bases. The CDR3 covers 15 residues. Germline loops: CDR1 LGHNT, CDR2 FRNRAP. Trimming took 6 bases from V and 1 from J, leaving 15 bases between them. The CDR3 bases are TGTGCTAGTGGCGCTGTAATCACAGGGAACACTGAAGCTTTCTTT. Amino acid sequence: CASGAVITGNTEAFF.

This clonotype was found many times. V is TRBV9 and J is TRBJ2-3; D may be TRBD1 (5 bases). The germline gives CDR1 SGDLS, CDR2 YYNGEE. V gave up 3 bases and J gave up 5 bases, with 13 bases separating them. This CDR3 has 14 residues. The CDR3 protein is CASSADSRGDTQYF. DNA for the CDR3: TGTGCCAGCAGCGCCGACAGTCGAGGAGATACGCAGTATTTT.

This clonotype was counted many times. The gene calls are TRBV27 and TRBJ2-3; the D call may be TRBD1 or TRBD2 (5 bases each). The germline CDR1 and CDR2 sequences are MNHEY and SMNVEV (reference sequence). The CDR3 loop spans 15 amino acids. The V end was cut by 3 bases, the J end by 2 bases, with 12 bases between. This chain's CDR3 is CASSFDGAATDTQYF. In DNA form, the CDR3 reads TGTGCCAGCAGTTTTGACGGGGCCGCCACAGATACGCAGTATTTT.

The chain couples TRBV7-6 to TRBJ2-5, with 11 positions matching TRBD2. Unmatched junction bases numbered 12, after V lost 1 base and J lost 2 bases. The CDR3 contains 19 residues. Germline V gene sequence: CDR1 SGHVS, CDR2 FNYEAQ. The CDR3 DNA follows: TGTGCCAGCAGCTTAGAAGGTTTTACGGCTAGCGGGAGGCAAGAGACCCAGTACTTC. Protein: CASSLEGFTASGRQETQYF.

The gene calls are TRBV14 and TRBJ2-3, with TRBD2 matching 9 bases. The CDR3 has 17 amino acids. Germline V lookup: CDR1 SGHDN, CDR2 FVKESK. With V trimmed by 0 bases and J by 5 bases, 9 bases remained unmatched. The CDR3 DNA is TGTGCCAGCAGCCAAGATCAGCTAGCGGGATATAGAGATACGCAGTATTTT. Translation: CASSQDQLAGYRDTQYF.